This T cell receptor (beta chain) was retrieved from a study of glioma-infiltrating T cells. Notes on this clonotype: Its antigen is as yet unknown. The germline gene is not matched at one end of the junction; a read error may be the cause.

Germline CDR1 reads DFQATT; CDR2 reads SNEGSKA (reference sequence). The CDR3 loop spans 15 amino acids. Study outcomes and limitations: Gliomas, especially low-grade, showed above-expected tissue-blood divergence; non-neoplastic patients showed below. Only very few CDR3 sequences appeared in both tissue and blood.

Amplification of TCR alpha and beta CDR3 regions from RNA used iRepertoire nested multiplex PCR. Tissue mRNA or PBMC total RNA, roughly 100-400 ng, went into one-step reverse transcription and amplification. TCRdb redid the calling of the multiplex PCR reads with MiXCR, one entry per CDR3 protein. Of roughly 100,000 distinct CDR3 sequences in the sample, approximately 39% were seen once. V and J are TRBV20-1 and TRBJ2-2; D may be TRBD2 (5 bases). The receptor was derived from a human donor with low-grade glioma or glioblastoma, undergoing nonglioma brain surgery, or in good health (not recorded which). The sequencing sample was made of glioma tissue, nonneoplastic brain tissue, or PBMCs (not recorded which). CDR3 region: CSARDQGRYTGEPFF. In DNA form, the CDR3 reads TGCAGTGCTAGAGATCAAGGCAGATACACCGGGGAGCCGTTTTTT.